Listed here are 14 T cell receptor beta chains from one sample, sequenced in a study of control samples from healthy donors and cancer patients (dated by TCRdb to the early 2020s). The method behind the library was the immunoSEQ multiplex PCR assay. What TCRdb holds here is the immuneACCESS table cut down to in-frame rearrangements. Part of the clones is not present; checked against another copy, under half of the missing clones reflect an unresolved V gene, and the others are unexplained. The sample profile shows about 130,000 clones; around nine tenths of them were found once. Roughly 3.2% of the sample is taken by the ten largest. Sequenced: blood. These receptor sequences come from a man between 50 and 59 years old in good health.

CDR3 sequence: CASSSRLGTGVTEAFF. The CDR3 DNA reads as TGTGCCAGCAGCTCACGATTGGGGACAGGGGTCACTGAAGCTTTCTTT. This chain links TRBV7-2 with TRBJ1-1, with 10 bases lining up with TRBD1. Germline CDR1 is SGHTA and CDR2 is FQGNSA. The CDR3 runs to 16 residues. J gave up 4 bases and V 4 bases, and 9 bases lay outside the gene matches. Together with reference TRBV7-2 and TRBJ1-1, the CDR3 gives the full variable domain: GAGVSQSPSNKVTEKGKDVELRCDPISGHTALYWYRQSLGQGLEFLIYFQGNSAPDKSGLPSDRFSAERTGGSVSTLTIQRTQQEDSAVYLCASSSRLGTGVTEAFFGQGTRLTVV.

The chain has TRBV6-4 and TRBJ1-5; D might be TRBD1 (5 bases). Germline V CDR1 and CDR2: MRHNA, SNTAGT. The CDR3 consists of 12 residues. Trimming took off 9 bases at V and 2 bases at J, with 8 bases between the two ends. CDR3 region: CASGQGNQPQHF. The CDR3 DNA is TGTGCCAGTGGACAAGGCAATCAGCCCCAGCATTTT.

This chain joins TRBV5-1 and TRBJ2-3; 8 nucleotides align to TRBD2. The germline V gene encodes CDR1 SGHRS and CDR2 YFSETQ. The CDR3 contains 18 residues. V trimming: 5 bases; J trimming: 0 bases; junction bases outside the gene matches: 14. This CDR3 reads CASRGYGGGPSSTDTQYF. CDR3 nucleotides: TGCGCCAGCAGGGGTTACGGCGGGGGGCCTTCAAGCACAGATACGCAGTATTTT.

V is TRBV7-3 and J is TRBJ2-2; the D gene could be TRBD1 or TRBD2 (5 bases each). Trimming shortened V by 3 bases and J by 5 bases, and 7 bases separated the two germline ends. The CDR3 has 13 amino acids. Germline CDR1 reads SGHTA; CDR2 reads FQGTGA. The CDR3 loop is CASSFGGTGELFF. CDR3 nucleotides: TGTGCCAGCAGCTTTGGGGGAACCGGGGAGCTGTTTTTT.

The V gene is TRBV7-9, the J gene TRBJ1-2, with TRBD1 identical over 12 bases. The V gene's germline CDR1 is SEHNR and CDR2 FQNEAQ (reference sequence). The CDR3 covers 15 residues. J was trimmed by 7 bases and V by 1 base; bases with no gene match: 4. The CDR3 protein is CASSLVGTGGSGYTF. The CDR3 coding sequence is TGTGCCAGCAGCTTAGTAGGGACAGGGGGCTCTGGCTACACCTTC. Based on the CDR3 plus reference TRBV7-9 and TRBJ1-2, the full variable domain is DTGVSQNPRHKITKRGQNVTFRCDPISEHNRLYWYRQTLGQGPEFLTYFQNEAQLEKSRLLSDRFSAERPKGSFSTLEIQRTEQGDSAMYLCASSLVGTGGSGYTFGSGTRLTVV.

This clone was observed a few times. The CDR3 here is CASGNTGGAGAQYF. CDR3 sequence (DNA): TGTGCTAGTGGCAACACAGGGGGCGCGGGGGCGCAGTATTTT. This chain uses TRBV12-5 with TRBJ2-3; 9 nucleotides align to TRBD1. Germline CDR1 is LGHNT and CDR2 is FRNRAP. The CDR3 is 14 residues long. V gave up 6 bases and J gave up 10 bases; unmatched junction bases: 11.

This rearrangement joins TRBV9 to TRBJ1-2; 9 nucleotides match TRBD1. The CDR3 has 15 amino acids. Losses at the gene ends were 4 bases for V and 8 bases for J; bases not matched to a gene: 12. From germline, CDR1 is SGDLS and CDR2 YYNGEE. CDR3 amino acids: CASSFNPDRGNGYTF. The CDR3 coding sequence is TGTGCCAGCAGCTTTAATCCCGACAGGGGGAACGGCTACACCTTC.

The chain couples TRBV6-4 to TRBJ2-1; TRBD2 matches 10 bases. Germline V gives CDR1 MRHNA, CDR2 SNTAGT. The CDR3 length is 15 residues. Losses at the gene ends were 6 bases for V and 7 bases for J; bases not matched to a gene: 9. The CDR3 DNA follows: TGTGCCAGCAGACCTCTAGCGGGGGTTAGTAATGAGCAGTTCTTC. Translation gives CASRPLAGVSNEQFF.

CDR3 loop: CASTQQGWGTISYEQYF. The DNA of the CDR3 is TGTGCCAGCACCCAACAAGGTTGGGGGACTATCTCCTACGAGCAGTACTTC. V gene TRBV11-2 combines with J gene TRBJ2-7; 7 nucleotides line up with TRBD2. Losses at the gene ends were 7 bases for V and 0 bases for J; bases not matched to a gene: 15. Germline lookup yields CDR1 SGHAT and CDR2 FQNNGV. CDR3 length equals 17 residues. The whole variable domain, remainder taken from reference TRBV11-2 and TRBJ2-7, is EAGVAQSPRYKIIEKRQSVAFWCNPISGHATLYWYQQILGQGPKLLIQFQNNGVVDDSQLPKDRFSAERLKGVDSTLKIQPAKLEDSAVYLCASTQQGWGTISYEQYFGPGTRLTVT.

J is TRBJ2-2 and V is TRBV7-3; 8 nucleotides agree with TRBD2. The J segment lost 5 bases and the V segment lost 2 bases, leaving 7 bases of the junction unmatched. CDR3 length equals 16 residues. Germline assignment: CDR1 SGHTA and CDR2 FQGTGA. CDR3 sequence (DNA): TGTGCCAGCAGCTTATTGGCGGGGGGTGTAACCGGGGAGCTGTTTTTT. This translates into CASSLLAGGVTGELFF.

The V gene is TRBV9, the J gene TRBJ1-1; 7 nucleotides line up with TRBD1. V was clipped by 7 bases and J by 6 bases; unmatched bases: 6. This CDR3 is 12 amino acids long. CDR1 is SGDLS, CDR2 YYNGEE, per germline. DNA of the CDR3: TGTGCCAGCGGTACAGGGGTATCTGAAGCTTTCTTT. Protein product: CASGTGVSEAFF.

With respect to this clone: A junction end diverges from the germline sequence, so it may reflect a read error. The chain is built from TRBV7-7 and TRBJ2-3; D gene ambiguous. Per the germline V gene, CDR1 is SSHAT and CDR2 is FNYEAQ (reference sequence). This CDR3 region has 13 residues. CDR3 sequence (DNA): TGTGCTAGCAGCTTAGACCTCACAGATACGCAGTATTTT. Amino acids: CASSLDLTDTQYF.

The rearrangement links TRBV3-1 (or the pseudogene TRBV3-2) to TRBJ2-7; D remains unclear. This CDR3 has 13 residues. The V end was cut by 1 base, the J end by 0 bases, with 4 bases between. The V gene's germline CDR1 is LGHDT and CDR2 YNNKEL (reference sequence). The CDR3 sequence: CASSQGSSYEQYF. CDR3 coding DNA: TGTGCCAGCAGCCAAGGCAGCTCCTACGAGCAGTACTTC.

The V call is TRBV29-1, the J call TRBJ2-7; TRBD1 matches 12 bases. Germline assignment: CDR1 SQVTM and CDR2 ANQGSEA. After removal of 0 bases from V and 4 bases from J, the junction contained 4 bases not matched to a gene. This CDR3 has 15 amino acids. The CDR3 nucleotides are TGCAGCGTTGAAGATCGGGACAGGGGGCGTTACGAGCAGTACTTC. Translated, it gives CSVEDRDRGRYEQYF.